Following are 27 T cell receptor beta chains from one sample sequenced in a study of shared clonotypes between healthy human individuals. The method was immunoSEQ multiplex PCR; TCRdb's version includes in-frame clones alone and lacks a portion of them. The sample holds 550,000 to 800,000 clones, about 90% seen once. Sequencing was carried out using memory CD8+ T cells from PBMCs. As to subset: CD45RO+ cells pooled with CCR7-negative TemRA cells. The receptors shown here come from a man between 18 and 35 years old in good health. Some clones in this sample may be carry-over from other donors' samples.

The rearrangement uses TRBV27 and TRBJ2-7; D is unresolved. The CDR3 sequence is 15 residues long. Deletions cut 6 bases from V and 3 bases from J, with 18 bases between. Germline-derived CDR1 and CDR2 are MNHEY and SMNVEV (reference sequence). This CDR3 is CASSHTASLSYEQYF. CDR3 sequence (DNA): TGTGCCAGCAGCCACACAGCGAGTCTAAGCTACGAGCAGTACTTC.

In nucleotides, the CDR3 is TGTGCCAGCAGCTCAAGGACTAGCGGGACAGATACGCAGTATTTT. Amino acids: CASSSRTSGTDTQYF. The chain joins TRBV13 to TRBJ2-3; 11 nucleotides line up with TRBD2. The CDR3 length is 15 residues. Trimming removed 4 bases from V and 3 bases from J; junction bases left unmatched: 3. The germline gives CDR1 PRHDT, CDR2 FYEKMQ (reference sequence).

The chain combines TRBV28 with TRBJ2-1; 7 bases align to TRBD2. CDR3 size: 15 residues. The germline V gene encodes CDR1 MDHEN and CDR2 SYDVKM. Germline trimming cut 6 bases from V and 4 bases from J; bases unmatched to any gene: 9. DNA for the CDR3: TGTGCCAGCAGCCCGGGGCTAGCGGATTACAATGAGCAGTTCTTC. Translation: CASSPGLADYNEQFF.

V usage is TRBV15 and J usage is TRBJ2-1, with 11 bases that match TRBD2. In germline, CDR1 is LNHNV, CDR2 YYDKDF (reference sequence). The trim removed 3 bases at V and 5 bases at J, leaving 3 bases unmatched. The CDR3 sequence is 15 residues long. DNA for the CDR3: TGTGCCACCAGCAGCCGACTAGCGGGAAACAATGAGCAGTTCTTC. This codes for CATSSRLAGNNEQFF.

This clone has just one count. The chain combines TRBV27 with TRBJ2-3; perhaps TRBD2 as D (5 bases). The V gene lost 5 bases and the J gene lost 5 bases, with 20 bases spanning the gap. Per germline, CDR1 MNHEY and CDR2 SMNVEV (reference sequence). The CDR3 totals 16 residues. The CDR3 DNA follows: TGTGCCAGCAGTCCCTGGACTGTCGCACGAGGAGATACGCAGTATTTT. Its protein is CASSPWTVARGDTQYF.

This clone was detected once. The chain joins TRBV27 to TRBJ1-1, with a possible D match to TRBD1 (5 bases). The CDR3 consists of 17 residues. Germline V CDR1 and CDR2: MNHEY, SMNVEV (reference sequence). Between the trimmed V and J ends, which lost 3 bases and 3 bases, there was a span of 20 bases. CDR3 in amino acids: CASSFSPPQAWDTEAFF. CDR3 DNA: TGTGCCAGCAGTTTTTCTCCTCCACAGGCGTGGGACACTGAAGCTTTCTTT.

About this clone: Other DNA sequences from this sample encode an identical CDR3 as well. The rearrangement links TRBV7-9 to TRBJ2-7; 9 nucleotides agree with TRBD2. Per germline, CDR1 SEHNR and CDR2 FQNEAQ (reference sequence). Germline trimming cut 1 base from V and 4 bases from J; bases unmatched to any gene: 5. This CDR3 contains 15 residues. The CDR3 DNA sequence: TGTGCCAGCAGCTTAGAAGCTAGCGGGATATACGAGCAGTACTTC. Protein sequence: CASSLEASGIYEQYF.

The chain has TRBV27 and TRBJ1-4; unclear D gene. Germline V lookup: CDR1 MNHEY, CDR2 SMNVEV (reference sequence). The CDR3 runs 16 residues. V lost 7 bases to trimming and J lost 0 bases, with 15 bases between them. The CDR3: CASTSGYGTTNEKLFF. The CDR3 DNA sequence: TGTGCCAGCACAAGCGGGTACGGTACAACTAATGAAAAACTGTTTTTT.

This chain links TRBV9 with TRBJ2-1, with 8 nucleotides matching TRBD1. The CDR3 runs to 18 residues. CDR1 SGDLS and CDR2 YYNGEE come from the germline V gene. The V and J ends lost 0 bases and 0 bases, in that order; junction bases with no gene match: 8. CDR3 residues: CASSVGTGILSSYNEQFF. For the CDR3, the DNA is TGTGCCAGCAGCGTAGGGACAGGGATCTTGAGCTCCTACAATGAGCAGTTCTTC.

V and J are TRBV7-2 and TRBJ2-5; a possible D gene is TRBD1 (6 bases). The V and J ends lost 4 bases and 9 bases respectively, with 21 bases between them. The CDR3 length is 15 residues. CDR1 and CDR2 from the germline V gene are SGHTA and FQGNSA. Written as DNA, the CDR3 is TGTGCCAGCAGCTCGCGACAGGACCCCAATTGGGCCCAGTACTTC. Translation: CASSSRQDPNWAQYF.

J is TRBJ1-4 and V is TRBV27; possibly TRBD1 for D (5 bases). Deletions cut 10 bases from V and 8 bases from J, with 23 bases between. Germline CDR1 and CDR2: MNHEY and SMNVEV (reference sequence). This CDR3 has 15 residues. The CDR3 DNA follows: TGTGCCACTAAACCGAACCCGGGACGTGGAGAAAAACTGTTTTTT. Its protein is CATKPNPGRGEKLFF.

The rearrangement uses TRBV6-5 and TRBJ2-1, with a weak D call TRBD1 (6 bases). Germline V gene data show CDR1 as MNHEY and CDR2 as SVGAGI. Trimming pared 5 bases from V and 0 bases from J, leaving 8 bases between. This CDR3 spans 14 amino acids. The DNA for the CDR3 is TGTGCCAGCAGTAGAGGGGGCTCCTACAATGAGCAGTTCTTC. Its protein product is CASSRGGSYNEQFF.

This chain connects TRBV4-1 to TRBJ1-1, with D tentatively TRBD1 (6 bases). Trimming cost V 1 base and J 5 bases, with 14 bases left between them. Germline CDR1 reads MGHRA; CDR2 reads YSYEKL. This CDR3 contains 15 residues. The CDR3 DNA reads as TGCGCCAGCAGCCAAGGTCGACAGGTGGGGACTGAAGCTTTCTTT. Its protein is CASSQGRQVGTEAFF.

V is TRBV7-6 and J is TRBJ2-7; 8 bases agree with TRBD1. Germline loops: CDR1 SGHVS, CDR2 FNYEAQ. This CDR3 has 14 amino acids. V gave up 1 base and J gave up 4 bases; unmatched junction bases: 3. The CDR3 DNA sequence: TGTGCCAGCAGCTTAGACGGACAGGGTTACGAGCAGTACTTC. Its protein is CASSLDGQGYEQYF.

The V and J genes are TRBV19 and TRBJ2-1, with a weak D call TRBD2 (6 bases). V was trimmed by 9 bases and J by 0 bases, leaving 21 bases between them. From germline, CDR1 is LNHDA and CDR2 SQIVND (reference sequence). CDR3 size: 17 residues. The CDR3 protein is CASTPWRSGSSYNEQFF. In DNA, the CDR3 is TGTGCCAGCACTCCGTGGAGGTCCGGGAGCTCCTACAATGAGCAGTTCTTC.

This CDR3 is CASSPRQGSDQPQHF. In DNA form, the CDR3 reads TGTGCCAGCAGCCCCAGACAGGGAAGCGATCAGCCCCAGCATTTT. The chain uses TRBV11-2 and TRBJ1-5, with 7 nucleotides matching TRBD1. Germline V gene lookup returns CDR1 SGHAT and CDR2 FQNNGV. Trimming at V came to 5 bases and at J to 5 bases, leaving 9 bases not matched to a gene. The CDR3 has 15 amino acids. The complete variable domain, with remaining parts taken from reference TRBV11-2 and TRBJ1-5, reads EAGVAQSPRYKIIEKRQSVAFWCNPISGHATLYWYQQILGQGPKLLIQFQNNGVVDDSQLPKDRFSAERLKGVDSTLKIQPAKLEDSAVYLCASSPRQGSDQPQHFGDGTRLSIL.

The chain recombines TRBV7-3 with TRBJ1-3; D is perhaps TRBD1 (5 bases). This CDR3 contains 14 residues. Germline V gene lookup returns CDR1 SGHTA and CDR2 FQGTGA. The germline V and J ends were trimmed by 3 bases and 1 base, with 7 bases remaining between them. CDR3: CASSFSGSGNTIYF. The DNA for the CDR3 is TGTGCCAGCAGCTTTTCAGGGTCTGGAAACACCATATATTTT.

V is TRBV9 and J is TRBJ1-2; D call uncertain. Trimming cost V 3 bases and J 8 bases, with 20 bases left between them. The CDR3 has 15 residues. Germline CDR1 is SGDLS and CDR2 is YYNGEE. The CDR3 loop reads CASSGTPATLWGYTF. CDR3 coding DNA: TGTGCCAGCAGCGGCACCCCTGCGACCCTATGGGGCTACACCTTC.

This rearrangement joins TRBV7-3 to TRBJ2-1; D is tentatively TRBD1 or TRBD2 (5 bases each). V lost 5 bases, J lost 7 bases, and 18 bases lay in between. In germline, CDR1 is SGHTA, CDR2 FQGTGA. The CDR3 spans 15 residues. CDR3 nucleotide sequence: TGTGCCAGCAGCCCCCCCGGGACCCCGACTAATGAGCAGTTCTTC. It specifies CASSPPGTPTNEQFF.

This chain uses TRBV5-1 with TRBJ2-7; D is unclear. This CDR3 is built from 12 residues. The V end was cut by 0 bases, the J end by 7 bases, with 8 bases between. Germline CDR1 is SGHRS and CDR2 is YFSETQ. The CDR3 bases are TGCGCCAGCAGCTTGGAAGGGTGGGAGCAGTACTTC. Translation: CASSLEGWEQYF.

This clone was detected only once. The chain combines TRBV7-8 with TRBJ2-7; 8 bases fit TRBD1. CDR1 is SGHVS and CDR2 is FQNEAQ in the germline V gene. This CDR3 has 16 amino acids. Trimming removed 5 bases from V and 3 bases from J; junction bases left unmatched: 12. CDR3 region: CASSTGQGPTYYEQYF. CDR3 nucleotide sequence: TGTGCCAGCAGCACCGGACAGGGACCCACCTACTACGAGCAGTACTTC.

The chain joins TRBV11-3 to TRBJ2-7; TRBD1 agrees at 9 bases. V was pared by 5 bases and J by 5 bases, with 4 bases of the junction left unmatched. This CDR3 has 13 amino acids. Germline CDR1 SGHNT, CDR2 YENEEA. CDR3 nucleotide sequence: TGTGCCAGCAGCCAGAGGACAGGGGACGAGCAGTACTTC. This encodes CASSQRTGDEQYF.

This clone appeared a few times. This sequence joins TRBV9 and TRBJ2-7; D possibly corresponds to TRBD1 (6 bases). This CDR3 has 15 amino acids. Trimming removed 0 bases at V and 5 bases at J, with 15 bases between. Per germline, CDR1 SGDLS and CDR2 YYNGEE. DNA of the CDR3: TGTGCCAGCAGCGTAGGGTTGGGGGCCCTTAACGAGCAGTACTTC. Protein product: CASSVGLGALNEQYF.

The chain uses TRBV10-2 and TRBJ2-7; TRBD1 matches at 10 bases. From germline, CDR1 is WSHSY and CDR2 SAAADI. The V segment lost 8 bases and the J segment 3 bases; nucleotides outside the gene matches: 4. The length of the CDR3 is 13 residues. The CDR3 nucleotides are TGCGCCAGCCGGGACAGGGGCTTCTACGAGCAGTACTTC. It yields the protein CASRDRGFYEQYF.

The chain uses TRBV9 and TRBJ1-4, with a tentative D call TRBD1 (5 bases). The germline V gene has CDR1 SGDLS and CDR2 YYNGEE. This CDR3 is 16 amino acids long. V was cut by 2 bases and J by 0 bases, with 11 bases left in between. The CDR3 protein is CASSVGTGATNEKLFF. The CDR3 nucleotides read TGTGCCAGCAGCGTCGGGACGGGCGCAACTAATGAAAAACTGTTTTTT.

The chain uses TRBV29-1 and TRBJ1-2; D remains ambiguous. Germline V gene lookup returns CDR1 SQVTM and CDR2 ANQGSEA. The ends were cut back, 4 bases at V and 10 bases at J, with 13 bases in the middle. The CDR3 consists of 11 residues. In DNA, the CDR3 is TGCAGCGTTGCATCGAGACCCATCTACACCTTC. Translating gives CSVASRPIYTF.

The chain recombines TRBV2 with TRBJ1-2; D possibly corresponds to TRBD1 (6 bases). Trimming removed 6 bases at V and 4 bases at J, with 18 bases between. Germline loops: CDR1 SNHLY, CDR2 FYNNEI. This CDR3 is 15 amino acids long. The CDR3: CASRGVTGDTYGYTF. The CDR3 DNA reads as TGTGCCAGCAGGGGTGTGACAGGCGATACCTATGGCTACACCTTC.